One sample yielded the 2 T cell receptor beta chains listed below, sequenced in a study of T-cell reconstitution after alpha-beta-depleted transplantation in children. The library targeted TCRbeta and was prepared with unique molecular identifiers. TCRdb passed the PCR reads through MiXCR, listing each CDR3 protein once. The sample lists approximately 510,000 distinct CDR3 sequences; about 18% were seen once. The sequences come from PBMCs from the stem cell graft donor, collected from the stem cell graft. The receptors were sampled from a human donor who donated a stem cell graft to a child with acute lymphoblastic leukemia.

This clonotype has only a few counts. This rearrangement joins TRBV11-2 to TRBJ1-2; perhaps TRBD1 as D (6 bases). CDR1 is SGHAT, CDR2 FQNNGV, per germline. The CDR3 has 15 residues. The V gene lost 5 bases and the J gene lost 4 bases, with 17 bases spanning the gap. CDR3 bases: TGTGCCAGCAGCCCAAGGGGTGGGGGCTCCTATGGCTACACCTTC. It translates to CASSPRGGGSYGYTF. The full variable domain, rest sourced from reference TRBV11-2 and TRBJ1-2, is EAGVAQSPRYKIIEKRQSVAFWCNPISGHATLYWYQQILGQGPKLLIQFQNNGVVDDSQLPKDRFSAERLKGVDSTLKIQPAKLEDSAVYLCASSPRGGGSYGYTFGSGTRLTVV.

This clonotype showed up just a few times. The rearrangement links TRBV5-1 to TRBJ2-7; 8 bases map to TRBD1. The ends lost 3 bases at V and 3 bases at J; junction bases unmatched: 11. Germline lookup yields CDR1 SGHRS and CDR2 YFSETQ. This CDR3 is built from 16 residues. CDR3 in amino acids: CASSWDFQGAGYEQYF. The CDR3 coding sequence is TGCGCCAGCAGCTGGGATTTCCAGGGGGCCGGCTACGAGCAGTACTTC.